This T cell receptor beta chain was observed in a study of blood T cell repertoires in COVID-19. Overall study context: Samples came from the United States, Italy and Spain, spanning acute and convalescent COVID-19.

The V gene's germline CDR1 is DFQATT and CDR2 SNEGSKA (reference sequence). V shed 5 bases and J shed 8 bases, with 10 bases lying between them. CDR3 size: 11 residues. In the original workflow: Reference gene primer amplification gave nucleated cell count estimates. Measured with immunoSEQ multiplex PCR; TCRdb has only the in-frame clones, and not every one. V and J calls and clone size are given by that table; D and trimming were obtained from the DNA. The sample includes 300,000 to 450,000 clones, about 88% of them seen just once. The source of this sequence is a human donor in a cohort sampled during active COVID-19. This chain links TRBV20-1 with TRBJ2-1; no reliable D call. The sequencing sample was made of peripheral blood. CDR3 sequence: CSAEIPHEQFF. DNA for the CDR3: TGCAGTGCTGAGATCCCCCATGAGCAGTTCTTC.